This T cell receptor (beta chain) was sequenced during a study of T cell responses to AZD1222 COVID-19 vaccine. This CDR3 is 16 amino acids long. V lost 6 bases and J lost 2; bases outside the gene matches: 10. The germline V gene encodes CDR1 SGHRS and CDR2 YFSETQ. The protocol was immunoSEQ multiplex PCR, while the TCRdb copy is restricted to in-frame clones and leaves out a portion. The repertoire has fewer than 120,000 clones, 88% of them found once; the top ten carry around 1.6%. As to this clone: Its matching antigen is unknown.

Study-wide results and caveats: Across the whole spike, CD4 TCRs peaked at regions 160-218 and 743-854. Only six people who got AZD1222 tested seropositive at baseline. Researchers took repertoire samples only after the peak T cell response had come. Clonal diversity may have been underestimated, and the donors were mostly white British, with more females than males.

The V and J genes are TRBV5-1 and TRBJ1-2, with TRBD1 matching over 10 bases. The receptor was derived from an adult in good health. Specimen: peripheral blood, collected on day 0 of AZD1222 vaccination. The CDR3 DNA reads TGCGCCAGCAACCCCGGGACAGGGGTCCTAAACTATGGCTACACCTTC. Translation: CASNPGTGVLNYGYTF.